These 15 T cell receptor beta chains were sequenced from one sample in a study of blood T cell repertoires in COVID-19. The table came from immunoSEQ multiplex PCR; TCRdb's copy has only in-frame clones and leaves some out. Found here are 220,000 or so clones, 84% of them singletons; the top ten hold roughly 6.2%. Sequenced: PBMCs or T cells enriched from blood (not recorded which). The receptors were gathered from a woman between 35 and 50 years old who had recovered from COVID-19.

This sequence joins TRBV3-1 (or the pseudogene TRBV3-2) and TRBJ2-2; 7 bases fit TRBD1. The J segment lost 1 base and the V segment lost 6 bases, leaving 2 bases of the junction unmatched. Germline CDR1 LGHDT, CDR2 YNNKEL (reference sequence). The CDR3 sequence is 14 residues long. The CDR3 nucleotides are TGTGCCAGCAGTCGGACAGGGAACACCGGGGAGCTGTTTTTT. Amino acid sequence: CASSRTGNTGELFF.

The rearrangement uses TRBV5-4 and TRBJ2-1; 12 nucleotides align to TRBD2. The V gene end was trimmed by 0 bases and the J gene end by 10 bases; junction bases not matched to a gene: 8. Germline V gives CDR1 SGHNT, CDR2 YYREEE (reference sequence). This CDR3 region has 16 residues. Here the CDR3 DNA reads TGTGCCAGCAGCTTGGGGTCTAGCGGGAGGGCCGGGGAGCAGTTCTTC. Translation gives CASSLGSSGRAGEQFF.

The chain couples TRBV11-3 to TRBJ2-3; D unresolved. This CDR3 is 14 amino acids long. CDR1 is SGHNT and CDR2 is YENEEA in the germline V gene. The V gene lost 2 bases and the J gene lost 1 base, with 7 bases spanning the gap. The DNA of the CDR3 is TGTGCCAGCAGCTTATTATCCCGCACAGATACGCAGTATTTT. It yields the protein CASSLLSRTDTQYF. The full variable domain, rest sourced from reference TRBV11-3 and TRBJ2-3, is EAGVVQSPRYKIIEKKQPVAFWCNPISGHNTLYWYLQNLGQGPELLIRYENEEAVDDSQLPKDRFSAERLKGVDSTLKIQPAELGDSAVYLCASSLLSRTDTQYFGPGTRLTVL.

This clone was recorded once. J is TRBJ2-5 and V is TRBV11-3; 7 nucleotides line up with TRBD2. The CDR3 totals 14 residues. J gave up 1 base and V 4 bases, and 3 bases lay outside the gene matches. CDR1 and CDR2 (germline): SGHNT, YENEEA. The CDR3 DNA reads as TGTGCCAGCAGCTCCGGGGGGATCCAAGAGACCCAGTACTTC. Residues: CASSSGGIQETQYF.

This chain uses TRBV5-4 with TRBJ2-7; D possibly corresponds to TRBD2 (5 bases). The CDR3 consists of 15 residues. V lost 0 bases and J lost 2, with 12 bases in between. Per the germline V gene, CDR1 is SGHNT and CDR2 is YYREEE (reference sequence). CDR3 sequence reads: CASSLGGSETYEQYF. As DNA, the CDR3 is TGTGCCAGCAGCTTGGGAGGGTCGGAGACCTACGAGCAGTACTTC.

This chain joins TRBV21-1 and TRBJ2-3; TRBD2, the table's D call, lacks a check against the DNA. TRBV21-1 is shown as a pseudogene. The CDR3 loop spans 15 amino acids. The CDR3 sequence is CASSKKASPSDTQYF. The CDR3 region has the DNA TGTGCCAGCAGCAAAAAGGCTAGCCCGTCAGATACGCAGTATTTT.

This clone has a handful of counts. CDR3 sequence (DNA): TGTGCCAGCACTGAATCCGGGCAGGGCAACACTGAAGCTTTCTTT. Its protein is CASTESGQGNTEAFF. The rearrangement uses TRBV6-6 and TRBJ1-1; TRBD1 might be the D (5 bases). Germline V CDR1 and CDR2: MNHNY, SVGAGI (reference sequence). The CDR3 consists of 15 residues. With 7 bases removed from V and 2 bases from J, the gap between germline ends came to 17 bases.

CDR3 residues: CASSAQTAYNEQFF. DNA of the CDR3: TGTGCCAGCAGCGCCCAGACTGCCTACAATGAGCAGTTCTTC. V gene TRBV11-3 combines with J gene TRBJ2-1; D gene ambiguous. The V gene's germline CDR1 is SGHNT and CDR2 YENEEA. The V end lost 5 bases, the J end lost 2 bases, and 10 bases lay between the germline ends. The CDR3 length is 14 residues.

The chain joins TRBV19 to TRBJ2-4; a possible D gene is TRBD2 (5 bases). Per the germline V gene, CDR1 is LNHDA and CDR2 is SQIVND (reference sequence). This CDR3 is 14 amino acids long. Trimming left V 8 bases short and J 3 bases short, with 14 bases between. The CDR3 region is CASSQPGDKNIQYF. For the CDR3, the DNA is TGTGCCAGTTCACAGCCCGGGGACAAAAACATTCAGTACTTC.

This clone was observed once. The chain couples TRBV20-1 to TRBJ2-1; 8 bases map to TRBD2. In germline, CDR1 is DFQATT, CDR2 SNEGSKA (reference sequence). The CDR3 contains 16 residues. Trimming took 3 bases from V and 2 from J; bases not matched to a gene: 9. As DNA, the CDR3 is TGCAGTGCTAGTTTGGTAGCGGGAACCCCCTACAATGAGCAGTTCTTC. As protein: CSASLVAGTPYNEQFF.

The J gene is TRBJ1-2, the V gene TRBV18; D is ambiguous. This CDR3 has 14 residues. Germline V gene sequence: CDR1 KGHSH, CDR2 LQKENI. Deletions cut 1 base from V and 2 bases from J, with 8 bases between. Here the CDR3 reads CASSPLPENYGYTF. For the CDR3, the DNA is TGTGCCAGCTCACCACTTCCCGAGAACTATGGCTACACCTTC.

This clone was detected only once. The CDR3 protein is CASSTQGALETQYF. CDR3 in DNA: TGTGCCAGCAGCACCCAGGGGGCTCTTGAGACCCAGTACTTC. The genes are TRBV11-3 and TRBJ2-5; TRBD1 matches 8 bases. Germline values: CDR1 SGHNT, CDR2 YENEEA. This CDR3 comprises 14 residues. The V and J ends lost 5 bases and 5 bases, in that order; junction bases with no gene match: 7.

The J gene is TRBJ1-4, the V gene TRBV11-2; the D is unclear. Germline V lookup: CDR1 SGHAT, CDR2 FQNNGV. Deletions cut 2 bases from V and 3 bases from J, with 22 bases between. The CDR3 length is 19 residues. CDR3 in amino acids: CASSLIPSGQRDPNEKLFF. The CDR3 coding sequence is TGTGCCAGCAGCTTAATCCCGTCGGGTCAGCGGGATCCTAATGAAAAACTGTTTTTT.

CDR3 nucleotides: TGTGCCAGCAGCGAAACAGAACCAAATGAAAAACTGTTTTTT. Translated: CASSETEPNEKLFF. The rearrangement links TRBV2 to TRBJ1-4, with D unclear. Germline CDR1 is SNHLY and CDR2 is FYNNEI. V was clipped by 6 bases and J by 5 bases, with 13 bases between them. The CDR3 loop spans 14 amino acids. The complete variable domain, with remaining parts taken from reference TRBV2 and TRBJ1-4, reads EPEVTQTPSHQVTQMGQEVILRCVPISNHLYFYWYRQILGQKVEFLVSFYNNEISEKSEIFDDQFSVERPDGSNFTLKIRSTKLEDSAMYFCASSETEPNEKLFFGSGTQLSVL.

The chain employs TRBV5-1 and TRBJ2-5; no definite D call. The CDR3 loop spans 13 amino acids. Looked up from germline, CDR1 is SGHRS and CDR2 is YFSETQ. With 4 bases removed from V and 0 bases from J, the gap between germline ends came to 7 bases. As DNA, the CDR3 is TGCGCCAGCAGCCTGAGATACCAAGAGACCCAGTACTTC. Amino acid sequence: CASSLRYQETQYF.